These 10 T cell receptor beta chains were sequenced from one sample in a study of ipilimumab plus nivolumab after autologous stem cell transplantation. Libraries were prepared by immunoSEQ multiplex PCR; TCRdb keeps only in-frame clonotypes and omits some of them. The data hold about 18,000 clones, with more than 65% observed a single time. This sample comprised PBMCs, obtained in a trial of ipilimumab plus nivolumab as post-transplant consolidation. The receptors were sampled from a male donor with diffuse large B-cell lymphoma.

The rearrangement links TRBV29-1 to TRBJ2-3; no firm D call. V lost 5 bases and J 1 base, leaving 13 bases between the germline ends. Germline CDR1 reads SQVTM; CDR2 reads ANQGSEA. The CDR3 length is 14 residues. CDR3 DNA: TGCAGCGTTTTCGGCGGTATTGGCACAGATACGCAGTATTTT. Translated: CSVFGGIGTDTQYF.

This rearrangement joins TRBV5-4 to TRBJ2-7, with D unresolved. The germline CDR1 and CDR2 sequences are SGHNT and YYREEE (reference sequence). The germline V and J ends were trimmed by 0 bases and 1 base, with 11 bases remaining between them. The CDR3 length is 15 residues. Here the CDR3 DNA reads TGTGCCAGCAGCTTGGGGGCCTCTATTTCCTACGAGCAGTACTTC. Protein: CASSLGASISYEQYF. The full variable domain, with the rest looked up from reference TRBV5-4 and TRBJ2-7, is ETGVTQSPTHLIKTRGQQVTLRCSSQSGHNTVSWYQQALGQGPQFIFQYYREEENGRGNFPPRFSGLQFPNYSSELNVNALELDDSALYLCASSLGASISYEQYFGPGTRLTVT.

The V call is TRBV4-1, the J call TRBJ1-2, with TRBD1 matching 9 bases. The J segment lost 3 bases and the V segment lost 1 base, leaving 9 bases of the junction unmatched. The CDR3 covers 17 residues. The V gene's germline CDR1 is MGHRA and CDR2 YSYEKL. The CDR3 DNA reads as TGCGCCAGCAGCCAAGTCCTGATGACAGGGGGTTACTATGGCTACACCTTC. Encoded protein: CASSQVLMTGGYYGYTF.

This chain links TRBV5-1 with TRBJ2-1; 7 nucleotides line up with TRBD1. Per the germline V gene, CDR1 is SGHRS and CDR2 is YFSETQ. CDR3 length equals 15 residues. The J segment lost 2 bases and the V segment lost 5 bases, leaving 7 bases of the junction unmatched. Here the CDR3 DNA reads TGCGCCAGCAGTCCTCGACAGGGCCCCTACAATGAGCAGTTCTTC. Residues: CASSPRQGPYNEQFF.

The chain employs TRBV6-9 and TRBJ1-1; tentatively, D is TRBD1 (6 bases). The CDR3 has 13 residues. Germline values: CDR1 MNHGY, CDR2 SVAAGI. Trimming took 7 bases from V and 1 from J, leaving 10 bases between them. CDR3 nucleotides: TGTGCCAGCACCCGACAGGCGAACACTGAAGCTTTCTTT. Protein sequence: CASTRQANTEAFF.

The rearrangement joins TRBV15 to TRBJ1-4; D not resolved. The V gene's germline CDR1 is LNHNV and CDR2 YYDKDF (reference sequence). CDR3 length: 12 residues. CDR3 loop: CATGGLGEKLFF. CDR3 nucleotides: TGTGCAACCGGCGGCTTAGGGGAAAAACTGTTTTTT.

The genes are TRBV10-3 and TRBJ1-2, with TRBD1 matching over 7 bases. After removal of 0 bases from V and 2 bases from J, the junction contained 3 bases not matched to a gene. The CDR3 extends over 15 amino acids. Germline V lookup: CDR1 ENHRY, CDR2 SYGVKD. In DNA, the CDR3 is TGTGCCATCAGTGAGTCGGGACAGCCCAACTATGGCTACACCTTC. Protein: CAISESGQPNYGYTF.

This clone was counted a few times. This chain uses TRBV19 with TRBJ2-7; possible D gene TRBD2, 6 bases. Germline CDR1 LNHDA, CDR2 SQIVND (reference sequence). CDR3 length: 12 residues. Trimming took 6 bases from V and 2 from J, leaving 8 bases between them. Written as DNA, the CDR3 is TGTGCCAGTAGCACTAGCCCCTACGAGCAGTACTTC. Its translation: CASSTSPYEQYF.

The chain employs TRBV6-6 and TRBJ2-1; tentatively, D is TRBD2 (5 bases). The CDR3 runs 12 residues. CDR1 is MNHNY and CDR2 is SVGAGI in the germline V gene (reference sequence). V was cut by 6 bases and J by 7 bases, with 10 bases left in between. The CDR3 reads CASSQRGNEQFF. DNA of the CDR3: TGTGCCAGCAGCCAGCGAGGGAATGAGCAGTTCTTC.

V usage is TRBV5-5 and J usage is TRBJ1-1; weak D call: TRBD1 (6 bases). Germline CDR1 is SGHKS and CDR2 is YYEKEE (reference sequence). V was trimmed by 3 bases and J by 5 bases, leaving 17 bases between them. This CDR3 region has 15 residues. The CDR3 coding sequence is TGTGCCAGCAGCTGGGGAAGACAGGCGGGGACTGAAGCTTTCTTT. This codes for CASSWGRQAGTEAFF. Complete variable domain (other parts from reference TRBV5-5 and TRBJ1-1): DAGVTQSPTHLIKTRGQQVTLRCSPISGHKSVSWYQQVLGQGPQFIFQYYEKEERGRGNFPDRFSARQFPNYSSELNVNALLLGDSALYLCASSWGRQAGTEAFFGQGTRLTVV.